These 18 T cell receptor beta chains were all obtained from the same sample, sequenced in a study of Graves' ophthalmopathy and Graves' hyperthyroidism. The authors amplified TCR beta CDR3 regions, and they did so from RNA transcripts for repertoire sequencing. The authors performed first-round RT-PCR with HTBI primers and then a second-round multiplex PCR. TCRdb itself ran the multiplex PCR reads through MiXCR, one entry per CDR3 protein. The repertoire consists of 500,000 to 800,000 distinct CDR3 sequences, with under 50% occurring once and the leading ten covering more than 3%. Specimen: peripheral blood. The receptor source for this set is an adult man with Graves' ophthalmopathy.

CDR3 bases: TGCGCCAGCAGCCCCCCTCCACCCAGTGAAAAACTGTTTTTT. It yields the protein CASSPPPPSEKLFF. V usage is TRBV5-1 and J usage is TRBJ1-4; no clear D gene. Germline values: CDR1 SGHRS, CDR2 YFSETQ. The CDR3 extends over 14 amino acids. The V end lost 4 bases, the J end lost 7 bases, and 14 bases lay between the germline ends.

The CDR3 loop is CASSLSPGGLVYGYTF. Written as DNA, the CDR3 is TGTGCCAGCAGTTTGTCCCCCGGGGGACTTGTCTATGGCTACACCTTC. The rearrangement uses TRBV27 and TRBJ1-2, with D perhaps TRBD1 (5 bases). Germline CDR1 and CDR2: MNHEY and SMNVEV (reference sequence). Trimming shortened V by 3 bases and J by 4 bases, and 18 bases separated the two germline ends. The CDR3 loop spans 16 amino acids.

This rearrangement joins TRBV6-6 to TRBJ1-5; the D gene is possibly TRBD1 (6 bases). The CDR3 contains 13 residues. Per germline, CDR1 MNHNY and CDR2 SVGAGI (reference sequence). V lost 0 bases and J 12 bases, leaving 12 bases between the germline ends. This chain's CDR3 is CASSYSGGFNQHF. In DNA form, the CDR3 reads TGTGCCAGCAGTTACTCAGGGGGATTTAACCAGCATTTT.

The J gene is TRBJ2-7, the V gene TRBV20-1; 8 nucleotides align to TRBD2. The CDR3 contains 21 residues. V lost 1 base, J lost 4 bases, and 27 bases stayed unmatched. Germline CDR1 and CDR2: DFQATT and SNEGSKA (reference sequence). The CDR3 sequence: CSARGTLLGGGPQTAVYEQYF. The CDR3 DNA follows: TGCAGTGCTAGAGGGACCCTACTCGGCGGGGGGCCTCAAACAGCCGTTTACGAGCAGTACTTC.

A word on this clonotype: Since no conserved phenylalanine or tryptophan closes the CDR3, a read error is the likely cause. The rearrangement uses TRBV5-5 and TRBJ2-5; the D is unclear. V was shortened by 0 bases and J by 2 bases, with 5 bases between the two germline ends. This CDR3 is 13 amino acids long. Germline CDR1 and CDR2: SGHKS and YYEKEE (reference sequence). The CDR3 DNA reads as TGTGCCAGCAGCTTGGGGCTGCAAGAGACCCAGTACTGC. Residues: CASSLGLQETQYC.

In this sample, this clonotype turned up a few times. The chain carries TRBV25-1 and TRBJ2-2; the D gene is possibly TRBD1 (5 bases). The CDR3 totals 14 residues. Trimming took off 6 bases at V and 6 bases at J, with 14 bases between the two ends. The germline CDR1 and CDR2 sequences are MGHDK and SYGVNS. In DNA, the CDR3 is TGTGCCAGCAGCCAAAGCGCCAGGGCCGGGGAGCTGTTTTTT. Amino acids: CASSQSARAGELFF.

This clonotype has just a few counts. J is TRBJ2-2 and V is TRBV9; TRBD1 agrees at 9 bases. V was pared by 4 bases and J by 3 bases, with 7 bases of the junction left unmatched. This CDR3 region has 16 residues. Germline CDR1 SGDLS, CDR2 YYNGEE. CDR3 sequence reads: CASSIWTGEDTGELFF. CDR3 DNA sequence: TGTGCCAGCAGCATATGGACAGGGGAGGACACCGGGGAGCTGTTTTTT.

This clonotype has a handful of counts. The gene calls are TRBV11-2 and TRBJ2-5; 14 nucleotides line up with TRBD2. CDR1 and CDR2 from the germline V gene are SGHAT and FQNNGV. V dropped 5 bases and J dropped 5; count of bases not matched to a gene: 7. The CDR3 runs 16 residues. The CDR3 protein is CASSLSGTSGSETQYF. The CDR3 DNA sequence: TGTGCCAGCAGCCTTTCCGGGACTAGCGGGAGTGAGACCCAGTACTTC.

A few counts support this clonotype. J is TRBJ1-3 and V is TRBV20-1; D is uncertain. Germline V lookup: CDR1 DFQATT, CDR2 SNEGSKA (reference sequence). This CDR3 has 17 amino acids. Trimming removed 3 bases at V and 0 bases at J, with 18 bases between. CDR3 DNA: TGCAGTGCTAGTATCCTGGCAGGAGGTTACTCTGGAAACACCATATATTTT. This encodes CSASILAGGYSGNTIYF.

The CDR3 sequence is CASSFSSYQETQYF. CDR3 sequence (DNA): TGTGCCAGCAGCTTTAGCTCCTACCAAGAGACCCAGTACTTC. The genes are TRBV7-9 and TRBJ2-5; D not resolved. The CDR3 covers 14 residues. Looked up from germline, CDR1 is SEHNR and CDR2 is FQNEAQ (reference sequence). V was cut by 3 bases and J by 0 bases, with 8 bases left in between.

Only a few counts were recorded for this clonotype. V usage is TRBV2 and J usage is TRBJ1-5, with 8 nucleotides matching TRBD1. The CDR3 has 17 residues. CDR1 is SNHLY and CDR2 is FYNNEI in the germline V gene. The J segment lost 0 bases and the V segment lost 5 bases, leaving 9 bases of the junction unmatched. The chain's CDR3 is CASSLFRQGYSNQPQHF. The CDR3 nucleotides read TGTGCCAGCAGTCTCTTCCGACAGGGGTATAGCAATCAGCCCCAGCATTTT.

The chain employs TRBV11-2 and TRBJ2-6, with D unresolved. Per germline, CDR1 SGHAT and CDR2 FQNNGV. Trimming removed 9 bases from V and 0 bases from J, with 9 bases in between. This CDR3 comprises 14 residues. CDR3 DNA: TGTGCCAGTTGGCGGATCTCTGGGGCCAACGTCCTGACTTTC. Its protein product is CASWRISGANVLTF. The full variable domain, with the rest looked up from reference TRBV11-2 and TRBJ2-6, is EAGVAQSPRYKIIEKRQSVAFWCNPISGHATLYWYQQILGQGPKLLIQFQNNGVVDDSQLPKDRFSAERLKGVDSTLKIQPAKLEDSAVYLCASWRISGANVLTFGAGSRLTVL.

Comment on this clonotype: This could be a read error, since a much larger clone is one nucleotide away. This chain connects TRBV6-4 to TRBJ1-1, with 7 nucleotides matching TRBD1. The CDR3 loop spans 14 amino acids. The germline gives CDR1 MRHNA, CDR2 SNTAGT. CDR3 loop: CASRRQGMNAEAFF. CDR3 nucleotides: TGTGCCAGCAGAAGACAGGGCATGAACGCTGAAGCTTTCTTT.

This clonotype was found a few times. Here the CDR3 DNA reads TGCAGTGCTAGAGATCTGGGCAGGGGGCTTTATGGCTACACCTTC. Translated, it gives CSARDLGRGLYGYTF. The V and J genes are TRBV20-1 and TRBJ1-2; 8 bases line up with TRBD1. Germline CDR1 DFQATT, CDR2 SNEGSKA (reference sequence). Losses at the gene ends were 0 bases for V and 5 bases for J; bases not matched to a gene: 8. The CDR3 contains 15 residues.

This clonotype was seen many times. The V and J genes are TRBV7-2 and TRBJ1-1; D gene uncertain. CDR3 length equals 13 residues. CDR1 is SGHTA and CDR2 is FQGNSA in the germline V gene. Trimming stripped 2 bases from V and 1 base from J, with 5 bases between. The CDR3 DNA reads as TGTGCCAGCAGCTTACGAGAGAACACTGAAGCTTTCTTT. Translation: CASSLRENTEAFF.

A remark on this clonotype: Given a much more abundant clone one base away, this may be a read error. J is TRBJ1-2 and V is TRBV19, with 7 bases lining up with TRBD1. Unmatched junction bases numbered 3, after V lost 4 bases and J lost 4 bases. Germline CDR1 LNHDA, CDR2 SQIVND (reference sequence). The length of the CDR3 is 13 residues. DNA of the CDR3: TGTGCCAGTAGTAGGGGACAGCCCTATGGCTACACCTTC. Residues: CASSRGQPYGYTF. Looking up the rest from reference TRBV19 and TRBJ1-2 gives the full variable domain: DGGITQSPKYLFRKEGQNVTLSCEQNLNHDAMYWYRQDPGQGLRLIYYSQIVNDFQKGDIAEGYSVSREKKESFPLTVTSAQKNPTAFYLCASSRGQPYGYTFGSGTRLTVV.

This clonotype occurred many times. The chain links TRBV29-1 to TRBJ2-5; D remains unclear. V was shortened by 4 bases and J by 2 bases, with 11 bases between the two germline ends. CDR3 size: 13 residues. Per the germline V gene, CDR1 is SQVTM and CDR2 is ANQGSEA. The CDR3: CSVATGRQETQYF. Written as DNA, the CDR3 is TGCAGCGTTGCCACGGGTAGACAAGAGACCCAGTACTTC.

This clonotype came up many times. This sequence joins TRBV25-1 and TRBJ2-2; 7 nucleotides agree with TRBD2. V dropped 6 bases and J dropped 4; count of bases not matched to a gene: 8. The germline CDR1 and CDR2 sequences are MGHDK and SYGVNS. This CDR3 has 15 residues. The CDR3 DNA is TGTGCCAGCAGCCGTGGGGGGGGAGGCACCGGGGAGCTGTTTTTT. Protein sequence: CASSRGGGGTGELFF.